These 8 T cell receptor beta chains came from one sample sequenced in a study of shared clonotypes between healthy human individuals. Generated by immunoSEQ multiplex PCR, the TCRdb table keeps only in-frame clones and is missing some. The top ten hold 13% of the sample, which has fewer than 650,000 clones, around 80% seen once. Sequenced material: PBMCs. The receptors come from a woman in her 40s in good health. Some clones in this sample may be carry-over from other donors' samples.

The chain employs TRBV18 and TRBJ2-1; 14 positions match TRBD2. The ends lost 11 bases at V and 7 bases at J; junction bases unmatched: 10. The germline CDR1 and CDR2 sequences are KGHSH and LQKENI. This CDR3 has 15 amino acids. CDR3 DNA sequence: TGTGCCTCGGGAGGCGGGACTAGCGGGAGTAATGAGCAGTTCTTC. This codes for CASGGGTSGSNEQFF.

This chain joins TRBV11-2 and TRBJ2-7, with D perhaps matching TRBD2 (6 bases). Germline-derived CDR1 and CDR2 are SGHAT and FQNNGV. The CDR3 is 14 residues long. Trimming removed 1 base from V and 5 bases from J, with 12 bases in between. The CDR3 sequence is CASSLVGSPNEQYF. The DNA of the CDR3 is TGTGCCAGCAGCTTAGTCGGGAGTCCCAACGAGCAGTACTTC.

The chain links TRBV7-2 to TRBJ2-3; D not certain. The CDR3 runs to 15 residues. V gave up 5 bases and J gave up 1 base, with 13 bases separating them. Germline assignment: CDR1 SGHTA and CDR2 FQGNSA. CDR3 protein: CASSLQAVRTDTQYF. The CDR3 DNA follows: TGTGCCAGCAGCCTACAAGCCGTGCGCACAGATACGCAGTATTTT.

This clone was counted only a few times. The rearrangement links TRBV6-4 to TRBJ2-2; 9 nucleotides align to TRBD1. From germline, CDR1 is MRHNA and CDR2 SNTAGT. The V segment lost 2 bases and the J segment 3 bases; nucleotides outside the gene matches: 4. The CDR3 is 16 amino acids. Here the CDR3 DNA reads TGTGCCAGCAGTGACACGGGACAGGGAGACACCGGGGAGCTGTTTTTT. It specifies CASSDTGQGDTGELFF.

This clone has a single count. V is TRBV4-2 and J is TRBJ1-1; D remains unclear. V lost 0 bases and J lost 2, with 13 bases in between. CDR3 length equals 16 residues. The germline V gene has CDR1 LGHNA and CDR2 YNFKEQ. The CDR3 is CASSQDGVRINTEAFF. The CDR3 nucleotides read TGTGCCAGCAGCCAAGATGGGGTGAGGATAAACACTGAAGCTTTCTTT.

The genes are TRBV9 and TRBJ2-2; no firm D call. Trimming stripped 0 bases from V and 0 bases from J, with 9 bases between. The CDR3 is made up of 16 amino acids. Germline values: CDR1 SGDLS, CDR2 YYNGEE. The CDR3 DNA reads TGTGCCAGCAGCGTAGATCCGAGTCCGAACACCGGGGAGCTGTTTTTT. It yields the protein CASSVDPSPNTGELFF.

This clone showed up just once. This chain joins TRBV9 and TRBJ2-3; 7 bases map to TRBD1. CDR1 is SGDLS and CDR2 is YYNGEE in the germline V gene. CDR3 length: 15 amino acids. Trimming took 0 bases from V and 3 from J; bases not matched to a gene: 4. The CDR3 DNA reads TGTGCCAGCAGCGTAGCCAGGGGACAGACAGATACGCAGTATTTT. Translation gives CASSVARGQTDTQYF.

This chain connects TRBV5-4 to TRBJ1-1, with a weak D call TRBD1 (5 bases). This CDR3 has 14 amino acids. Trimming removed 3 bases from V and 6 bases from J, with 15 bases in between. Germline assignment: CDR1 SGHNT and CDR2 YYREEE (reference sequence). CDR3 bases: TGTGCCAGCAGCTGGGTTCAAACAGGAGCTGAAGCTTTCTTT. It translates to CASSWVQTGAEAFF.